This entry lists 3 T cell receptor beta chains sequenced from one sample in a study of blood T cell repertoires in COVID-19. Here immunoSEQ multiplex PCR was the method, and the copy in TCRdb shows in-frame clones only, minus some. Found here are approximately 75,000 clones, roughly 80% of them singletons; the top ten hold around 7%. The specimen was peripheral blood. The receptors originated from a man younger than 45 with COVID-19, enrolled during active disease.

This chain joins TRBV2 and TRBJ1-5, with 9 bases that match TRBD1. The CDR3 consists of 14 residues. V shed 6 bases and J 6 bases; nucleotides not matched to a gene: 6. Germline loops: CDR1 SNHLY, CDR2 FYNNEI. DNA of the CDR3: TGTGCCAGCAGCCGACAGGGGGAGGCTCAGCCCCAGCATTTT. Residues: CASSRQGEAQPQHF.

This sequence joins TRBV6-5 and TRBJ2-1; the match to TRBD2 covers 7 bases. The V segment lost 8 bases and the J segment 6 bases; nucleotides outside the gene matches: 7. This CDR3 is 13 amino acids long. The germline V gene encodes CDR1 MNHEY and CDR2 SVGAGI. CDR3 region: CASRAGVVNEQFF. The DNA for the CDR3 is TGTGCCAGCCGGGCGGGAGTTGTCAATGAGCAGTTCTTC.

This chain joins TRBV30 and TRBJ2-5; TRBD2 matches 8 bases. Germline V gene sequence: CDR1 GTSNPN, CDR2 SVGIG (reference sequence). The CDR3 contains 15 residues. V lost 1 base to trimming and J lost 5 bases; unmatched junction nucleotides: 9. The CDR3 spells CAWSGTSSLVETQYF. Written as DNA, the CDR3 is TGTGCCTGGAGTGGGACTAGCAGTTTAGTTGAGACCCAGTACTTC.